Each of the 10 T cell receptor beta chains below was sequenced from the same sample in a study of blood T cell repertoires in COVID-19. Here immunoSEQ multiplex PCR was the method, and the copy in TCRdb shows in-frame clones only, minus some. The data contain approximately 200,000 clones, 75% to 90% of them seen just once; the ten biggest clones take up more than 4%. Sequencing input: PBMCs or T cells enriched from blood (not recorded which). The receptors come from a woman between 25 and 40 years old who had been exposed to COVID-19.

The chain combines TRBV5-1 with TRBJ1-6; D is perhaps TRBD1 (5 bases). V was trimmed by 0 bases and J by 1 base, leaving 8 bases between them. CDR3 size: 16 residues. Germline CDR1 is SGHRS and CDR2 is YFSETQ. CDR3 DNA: TGCGCCAGCAGCTTGGGCGGGGGATCCTATAATTCACCCCTCCACTTT. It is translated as CASSLGGGSYNSPLHF. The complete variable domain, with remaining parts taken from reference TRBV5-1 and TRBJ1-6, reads KAGVTQTPRYLIKTRGQQVTLSCSPISGHRSVSWYQQTPGQGLQFLFEYFSETQRNKGNFPGRFSGRQFSNSRSEMNVSTLELGDSALYLCASSLGGGSYNSPLHFGNGTRLTVT.

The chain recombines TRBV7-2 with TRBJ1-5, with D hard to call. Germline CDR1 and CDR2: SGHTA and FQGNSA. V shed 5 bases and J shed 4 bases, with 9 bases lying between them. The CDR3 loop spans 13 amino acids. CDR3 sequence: CASSPRVNQPQHF. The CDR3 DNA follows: TGTGCCAGCAGCCCCCGGGTGAATCAGCCCCAGCATTTT.

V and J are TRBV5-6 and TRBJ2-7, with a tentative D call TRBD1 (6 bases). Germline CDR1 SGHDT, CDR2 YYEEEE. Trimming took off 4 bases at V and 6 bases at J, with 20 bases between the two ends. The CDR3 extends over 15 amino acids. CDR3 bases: TGTGCCAGCAGCCCCCGGGACACCCCATGGGGCGAGCAGTACTTC. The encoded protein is CASSPRDTPWGEQYF.

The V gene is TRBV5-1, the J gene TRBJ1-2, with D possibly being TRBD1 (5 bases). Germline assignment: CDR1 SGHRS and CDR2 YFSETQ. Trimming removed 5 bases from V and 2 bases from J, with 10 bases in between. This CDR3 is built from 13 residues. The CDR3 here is CASSIQGNYGYTF. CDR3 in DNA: TGCGCCAGCAGTATTCAGGGCAACTATGGCTACACCTTC.

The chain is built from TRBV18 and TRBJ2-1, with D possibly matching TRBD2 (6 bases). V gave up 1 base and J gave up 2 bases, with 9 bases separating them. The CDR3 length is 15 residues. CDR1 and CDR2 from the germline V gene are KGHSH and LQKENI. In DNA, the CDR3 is TGTGCCAGCTCACCACTCGGGGGAACCTACAATGAGCAGTTCTTC. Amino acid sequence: CASSPLGGTYNEQFF.

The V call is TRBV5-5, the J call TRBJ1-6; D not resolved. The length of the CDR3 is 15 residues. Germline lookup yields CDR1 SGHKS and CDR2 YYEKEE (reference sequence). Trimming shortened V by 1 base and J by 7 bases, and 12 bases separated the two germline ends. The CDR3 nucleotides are TGTGCCAGCAGCTTGTACAATCGAGGGAATTCACCCCTCCACTTT. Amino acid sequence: CASSLYNRGNSPLHF.

The CDR3 sequence is CASSLEGTGRQPQHF. Written as DNA, the CDR3 is TGTGCCAGCAGTTTAGAAGGGACAGGGCGCCAGCCCCAGCATTTT. The V call is TRBV27, the J call TRBJ1-5; 9 positions match TRBD1. Germline V gene lookup returns CDR1 MNHEY and CDR2 SMNVEV (reference sequence). The CDR3 runs to 15 residues. The ends lost 2 bases at V and 7 bases at J; junction bases unmatched: 6.

The CDR3 region has the DNA TGTGCCAGCAGCCAAGAAGGGGTCTATGGCTACACCTTC. Translation: CASSQEGVYGYTF. V gene TRBV3-1 (or the pseudogene TRBV3-2) combines with J gene TRBJ1-2, with TRBD1 as a possible D gene (5 bases). The V gene's germline CDR1 is LGHDT and CDR2 YNNKEL (reference sequence). The CDR3 is 13 amino acids. The ends were cut back, 0 bases at V and 4 bases at J, with 6 bases in the middle.

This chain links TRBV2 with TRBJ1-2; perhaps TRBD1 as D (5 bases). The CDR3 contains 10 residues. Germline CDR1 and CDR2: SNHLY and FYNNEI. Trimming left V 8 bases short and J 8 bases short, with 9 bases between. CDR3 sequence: CASGASGYTF. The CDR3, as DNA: TGTGCCAGCGGGGCGAGCGGCTACACCTTC.

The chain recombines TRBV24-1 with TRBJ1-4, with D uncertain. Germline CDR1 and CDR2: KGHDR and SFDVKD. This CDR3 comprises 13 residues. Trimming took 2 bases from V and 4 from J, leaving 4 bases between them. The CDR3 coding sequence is TGTGCCACCAGTGATTCTAATAATGAAAAACTGTTTTTT. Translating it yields CATSDSNNEKLFF.